The 18 T cell receptor beta chains given below trace back to one sample, sequenced in a study of blood T cell repertoires in COVID-19. TCRdb's table, derived via immunoSEQ multiplex PCR, lists solely in-frame clones and lacks some. The data show 68,000 or so clones, with about 74% seen just once and approximately 20% held by the top ten. The sequenced material came from peripheral blood. The receptors here all came from a human donor in a cohort sampled during active COVID-19.

The V and J genes are TRBV19 and TRBJ2-1; D is ambiguous. Germline CDR1 is LNHDA and CDR2 is SQIVND (reference sequence). V was cut by 3 bases and J by 1 base, with 13 bases left in between. The CDR3 has 16 residues. The CDR3 spells CASSISRQASYNEQFF. The CDR3 DNA is TGTGCCAGTAGTATCTCCAGGCAGGCGTCCTACAATGAGCAGTTCTTC.

V and J are TRBV7-9 and TRBJ2-1; 7 bases match TRBD1. CDR3 size: 15 residues. The junction had 8 bases not matched to a gene; V was cut back by 5 bases and J by 4 bases. Germline V lookup: CDR1 SEHNR, CDR2 FQNEAQ (reference sequence). CDR3 region: CASSQGTAQYNEQFF. CDR3 DNA: TGTGCCAGCAGCCAGGGGACAGCCCAATACAATGAGCAGTTCTTC.

This chain joins TRBV18 and TRBJ1-1; D is perhaps TRBD1 (5 bases). Germline lookup yields CDR1 KGHSH and CDR2 LQKENI. The length of the CDR3 is 17 residues. The ends were cut back, 1 base at V and 0 bases at J, with 15 bases in the middle. CDR3 DNA sequence: TGTGCCAGCTCACCACTTTTGAGCAGGGCCATGAACACTGAAGCTTTCTTT. Its translation is CASSPLLSRAMNTEAFF.

V usage is TRBV5-6 and J usage is TRBJ2-7, with a possible D match to TRBD2 (6 bases). Germline CDR1 and CDR2: SGHDT and YYEEEE. V was shortened by 0 bases and J by 5 bases, with 6 bases between the two germline ends. The CDR3 contains 12 residues. The CDR3 nucleotides are TGTGCCAGCAGCTTGGGGGGGGACGAGCAGTACTTC. Protein: CASSLGGDEQYF.

The chain joins TRBV6-5 to TRBJ2-7; a possible D gene is TRBD2 (5 bases). V was trimmed by 8 bases and J by 4 bases, leaving 15 bases between them. CDR3 length equals 13 residues. Germline CDR1 reads MNHEY; CDR2 reads SVGAGI. CDR3 in amino acids: CASGKDPGYEQYF. CDR3 nucleotides: TGTGCCAGCGGTAAGGACCCGGGATACGAGCAGTACTTC.

The chain's CDR3 is CASRRPTSGAYQETQYF. The CDR3 DNA sequence: TGTGCCAGCCGCCGGCCCACTAGCGGAGCGTACCAAGAGACCCAGTACTTC. This chain links TRBV6-2 or TRBV6-3 with TRBJ2-5; TRBD2 agrees at 8 bases. The CDR3 runs 17 residues. Germline lookup yields CDR1 MNHEY and CDR2 SVGEGT. The J segment lost 0 bases and the V segment lost 8 bases, leaving 14 bases of the junction unmatched.

This sequence joins TRBV19 and TRBJ2-2, with 10 bases fitting TRBD1. The CDR3 sequence is 16 residues long. V lost 7 bases, J lost 7 bases, and 12 bases stayed unmatched. Per the germline V gene, CDR1 is LNHDA and CDR2 is SQIVND (reference sequence). As DNA, the CDR3 is TGTGCCAGTACCCCCCGGGGGACAGGGGCGATCGGGGAGCTGTTTTTT. It translates to CASTPRGTGAIGELFF.

In DNA, the CDR3 is TGTGCCAGTAGTTGGAGGGGGGGAAAGAATGAGCAGTTCTTC. It translates to CASSWRGGKNEQFF. The V call is TRBV19, the J call TRBJ2-1; tentatively, D is TRBD2 (7 bases). V was shortened by 5 bases and J by 7 bases, with 15 bases between the two germline ends. Germline V lookup: CDR1 LNHDA, CDR2 SQIVND (reference sequence). This CDR3 is built from 14 residues.

The chain couples TRBV28 to TRBJ1-5; 8 bases are a match to TRBD1. The CDR3 totals 14 residues. Germline lookup yields CDR1 MDHEN and CDR2 SYDVKM. V lost 6 bases and J lost 7; bases outside the gene matches: 8. The DNA of the CDR3 is TGTGCCAGCAGGCCAGGACAGGGAGGGCAGCCCCAGCATTTT. This encodes CASRPGQGGQPQHF. Based on the CDR3 plus reference TRBV28 and TRBJ1-5, the full variable domain is DVKVTQSSRYLVKRTGEKVFLECVQDMDHENMFWYRQDPGLGLRLIYFSYDVKMKEKGDIPEGYSVSREKKERFSLILESASTNQTSMYLCASRPGQGGQPQHFGDGTRLSIL.

The V call is TRBV6-5, the J call TRBJ1-6; the D is unclear. From germline, CDR1 is MNHEY and CDR2 SVGAGI. V was trimmed by 6 bases and J by 5 bases, leaving 14 bases between them. The CDR3 is 15 amino acids. In DNA form, the CDR3 reads TGTGCCAGCAGCCAAATTCCCGGGGATAATTCACCCCTCCACTTT. This codes for CASSQIPGDNSPLHF.

The chain recombines TRBV5-5 with TRBJ1-4; no firm D call. CDR1 SGHKS and CDR2 YYEKEE come from the germline V gene (reference sequence). The CDR3 consists of 12 residues. V lost 3 bases, J lost 8 bases, and 8 bases lay in between. CDR3 DNA: TGTGCCAGCAGCTGGGCAACGGAAAAACTGTTTTTT. Translation gives CASSWATEKLFF. The variable domain in full, with the rest retrieved from reference TRBV5-5 and TRBJ1-4, is DAGVTQSPTHLIKTRGQQVTLRCSPISGHKSVSWYQQVLGQGPQFIFQYYEKEERGRGNFPDRFSARQFPNYSSELNVNALLLGDSALYLCASSWATEKLFFGSGTQLSVL.

The chain employs TRBV6-5 and TRBJ2-2; D might be TRBD2 (5 bases). Between the trimmed V and J ends, which lost 3 bases and 5 bases, there was a span of 13 bases. In germline, CDR1 is MNHEY, CDR2 SVGAGI. This CDR3 is 15 amino acids long. The CDR3 region has the DNA TGTGCCAGCAGTTATCGAATGAGGGAAACCGGGGAGCTGTTTTTT. It yields the protein CASSYRMRETGELFF.

The J gene is TRBJ1-6, the V gene TRBV28; D ambiguous. CDR1 and CDR2 (germline): MDHEN, SYDVKM. The V and J ends lost 3 bases and 10 bases respectively, with 13 bases between them. This CDR3 region has 14 residues. The DNA of the CDR3 is TGTGCCAGCAGTTTTGGGTCGGGGAGGTCACCCCTCCACTTT. Its protein product is CASSFGSGRSPLHF.

This rearrangement joins TRBV15 to TRBJ2-2, with 9 bases identical to TRBD2. V gave up 4 bases and J gave up 2 bases; unmatched junction bases: 8. Germline V gene data show CDR1 as LNHNV and CDR2 as YYDKDF (reference sequence). The CDR3 length is 17 residues. The CDR3 coding sequence is TGTGCCACCAGCATTGGGCTAGCGGGGACCAACACCGGGGAGCTGTTTTTT. It specifies CATSIGLAGTNTGELFF.

The gene calls are TRBV10-3 and TRBJ2-1; 7 positions agree with TRBD2. Germline V CDR1 and CDR2: ENHRY, SYGVKD. The CDR3 runs 15 residues. The ends lost 0 bases at V and 7 bases at J; junction bases unmatched: 6. The CDR3 DNA reads TGTGCCATCAGTGAGTCAGGACTAGTTGGGAATGAGCAGTTCTTC. Residues: CAISESGLVGNEQFF.

The V call is TRBV15, the J call TRBJ2-7, with D perhaps TRBD1 (6 bases). There are 14 residues in the CDR3. CDR1 is LNHNV and CDR2 is YYDKDF in the germline V gene (reference sequence). Trimming left V 3 bases short and J 2 bases short, with 11 bases between. CDR3 sequence (DNA): TGTGCCACCAGCAGGGACAGCAGAACCTACGAGCAGTACTTC. It codes for CATSRDSRTYEQYF.

In its sample, this clone was seen once. This chain links TRBV24-1 with TRBJ2-5, with D unresolved. V lost 8 bases and J lost 4, with 7 bases in between. Germline CDR1 KGHDR, CDR2 SFDVKD. CDR3 length: 11 amino acids. CDR3 coding DNA: TGTGCCACCATGTATCTAGAGACCCAGTACTTC. This encodes CATMYLETQYF.

This rearrangement joins TRBV3-1 (or the pseudogene TRBV3-2) to TRBJ1-2, with D tentatively TRBD1 (5 bases). Germline V gives CDR1 LGHDT, CDR2 YNNKEL (reference sequence). The CDR3 is made up of 17 amino acids. Trimming took 5 bases from V and 3 from J, leaving 22 bases between them. As DNA, the CDR3 is TGTGCCAGCAGCAAAGGGACTGTTTCGGGGGGGGACTATGGCTACACCTTC. Translation gives CASSKGTVSGGDYGYTF.